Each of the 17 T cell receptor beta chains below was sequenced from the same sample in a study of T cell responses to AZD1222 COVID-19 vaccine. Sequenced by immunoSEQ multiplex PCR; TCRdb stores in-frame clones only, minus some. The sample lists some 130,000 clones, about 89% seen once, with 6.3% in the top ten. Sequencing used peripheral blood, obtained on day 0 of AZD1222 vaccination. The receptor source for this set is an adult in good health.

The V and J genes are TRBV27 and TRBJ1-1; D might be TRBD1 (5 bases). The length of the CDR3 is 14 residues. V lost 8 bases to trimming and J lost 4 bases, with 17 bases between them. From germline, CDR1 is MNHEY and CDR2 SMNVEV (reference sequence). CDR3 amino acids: CASSLGGWGTEAFF. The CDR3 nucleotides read TGTGCCAGCTCCCTTGGGGGGTGGGGCACTGAAGCTTTCTTT.

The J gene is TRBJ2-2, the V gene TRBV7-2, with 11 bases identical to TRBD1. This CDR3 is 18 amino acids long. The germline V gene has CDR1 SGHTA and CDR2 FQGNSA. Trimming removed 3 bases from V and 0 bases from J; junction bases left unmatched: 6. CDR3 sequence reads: CASSFLSGQGANTGELFF. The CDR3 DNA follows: TGTGCCAGCAGCTTTCTATCGGGACAGGGGGCGAACACCGGGGAGCTGTTTTTT.

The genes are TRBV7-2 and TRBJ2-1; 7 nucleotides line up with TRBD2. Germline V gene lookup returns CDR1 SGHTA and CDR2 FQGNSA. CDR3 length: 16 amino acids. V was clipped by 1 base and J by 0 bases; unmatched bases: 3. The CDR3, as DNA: TGTGCCAGCAGCTTAGTGACGGGGGGCTCCTACAATGAGCAGTTCTTC. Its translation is CASSLVTGGSYNEQFF.

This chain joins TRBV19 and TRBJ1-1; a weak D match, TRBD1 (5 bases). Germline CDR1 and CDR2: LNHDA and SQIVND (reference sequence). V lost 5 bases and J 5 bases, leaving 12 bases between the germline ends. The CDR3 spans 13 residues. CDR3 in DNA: TGTGCCAGTAGTGGCAGGGTTGGTACTGAAGCTTTCTTT. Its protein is CASSGRVGTEAFF. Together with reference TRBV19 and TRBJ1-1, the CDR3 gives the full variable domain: DGGITQSPKYLFRKEGQNVTLSCEQNLNHDAMYWYRQDPGQGLRLIYYSQIVNDFQKGDIAEGYSVSREKKESFPLTVTSAQKNPTAFYLCASSGRVGTEAFFGQGTRLTVV.

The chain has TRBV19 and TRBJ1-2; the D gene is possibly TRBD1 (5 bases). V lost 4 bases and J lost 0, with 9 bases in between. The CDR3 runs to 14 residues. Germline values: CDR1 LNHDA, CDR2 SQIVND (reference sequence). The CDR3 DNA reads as TGTGCCAGTAGTAGTTTCAGGGCTAACTATGGCTACACCTTC. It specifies CASSSFRANYGYTF.

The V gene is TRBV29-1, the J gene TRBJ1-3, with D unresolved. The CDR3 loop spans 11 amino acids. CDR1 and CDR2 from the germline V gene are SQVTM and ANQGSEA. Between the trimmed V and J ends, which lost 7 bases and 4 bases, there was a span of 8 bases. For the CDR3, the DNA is TGCAGCGCCACGTGGGGAAACACCATATATTTT. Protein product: CSATWGNTIYF.

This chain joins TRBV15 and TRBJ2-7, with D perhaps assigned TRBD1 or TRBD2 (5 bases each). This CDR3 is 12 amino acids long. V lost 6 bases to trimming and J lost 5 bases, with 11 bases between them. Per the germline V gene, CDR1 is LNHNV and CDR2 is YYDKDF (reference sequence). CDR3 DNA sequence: TGTGCCACCAGAGATGTGGGGGACGAGCAGTACTTC. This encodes CATRDVGDEQYF.

CDR3 amino acids: CASSQGPYEQYF. CDR3 bases: TGCGCCAGCAGCCAAGGCCCCTACGAGCAGTACTTC. V is TRBV4-1 and J is TRBJ2-7; D uncertain. The CDR3 consists of 12 residues. Trimming removed 1 base from V and 2 bases from J, with 3 bases in between. Per the germline V gene, CDR1 is MGHRA and CDR2 is YSYEKL.

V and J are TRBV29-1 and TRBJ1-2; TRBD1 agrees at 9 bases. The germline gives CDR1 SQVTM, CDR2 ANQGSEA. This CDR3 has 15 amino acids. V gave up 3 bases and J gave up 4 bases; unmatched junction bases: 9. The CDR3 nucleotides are TGCAGCGTTGAGGGACAGGGACAAGGTAGCTATGGCTACACCTTC. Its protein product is CSVEGQGQGSYGYTF.

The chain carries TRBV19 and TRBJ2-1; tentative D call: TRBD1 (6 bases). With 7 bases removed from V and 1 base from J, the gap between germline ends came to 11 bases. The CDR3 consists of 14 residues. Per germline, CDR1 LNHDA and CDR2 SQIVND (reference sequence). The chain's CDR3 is CASMGAPSYNEQFF. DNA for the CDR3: TGTGCCAGTATGGGGGCGCCATCCTACAATGAGCAGTTCTTC.

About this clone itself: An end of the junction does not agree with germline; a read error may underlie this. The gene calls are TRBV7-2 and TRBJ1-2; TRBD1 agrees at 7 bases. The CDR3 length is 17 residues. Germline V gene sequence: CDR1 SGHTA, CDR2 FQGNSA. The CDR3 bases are TGTGCCAGCACCCCGGGGGAAGGGGGCTTTACTAAGTATGGCTACACCTTC. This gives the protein CASTPGEGGFTKYGYTF. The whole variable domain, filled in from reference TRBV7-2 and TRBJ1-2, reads GAGVSQSPSNKVTEKGKDVELRCDPISGHTALYWYRQSLGQGLEFLIYFQGNSAPDKSGLPSDRFSAERTGGSVSTLTIQRTQQEDSAVYLCASTPGEGGFTKYGYTFGSGTRLTVV.

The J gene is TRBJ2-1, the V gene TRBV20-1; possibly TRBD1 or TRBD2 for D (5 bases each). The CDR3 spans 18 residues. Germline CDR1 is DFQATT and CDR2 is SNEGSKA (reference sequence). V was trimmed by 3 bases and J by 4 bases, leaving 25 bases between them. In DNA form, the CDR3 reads TGCAGTGCTAGTGGGGGTCCTCAAACGATGGCCTTGTACAATGAGCAGTTCTTC. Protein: CSASGGPQTMALYNEQFF.

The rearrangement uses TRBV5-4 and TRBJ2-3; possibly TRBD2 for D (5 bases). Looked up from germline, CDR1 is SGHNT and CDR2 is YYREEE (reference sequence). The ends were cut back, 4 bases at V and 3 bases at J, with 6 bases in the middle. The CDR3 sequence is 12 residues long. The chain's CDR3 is CASSRETDTQYF. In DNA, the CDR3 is TGTGCCAGCAGCCGGGAAACAGATACGCAGTATTTT.

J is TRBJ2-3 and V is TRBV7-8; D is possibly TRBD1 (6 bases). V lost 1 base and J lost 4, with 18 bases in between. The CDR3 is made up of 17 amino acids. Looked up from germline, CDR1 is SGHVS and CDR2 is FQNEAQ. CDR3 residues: CASSLGHGGGGADTQYF. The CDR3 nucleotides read TGTGCCAGCAGCTTAGGACATGGGGGCGGTGGGGCAGATACGCAGTATTTT.

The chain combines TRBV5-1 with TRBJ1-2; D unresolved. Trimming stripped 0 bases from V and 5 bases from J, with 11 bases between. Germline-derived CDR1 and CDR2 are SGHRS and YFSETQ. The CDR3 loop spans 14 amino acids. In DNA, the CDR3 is TGCGCCAGCAGCTTGGGCCAGGTGGAGTATGGCTACACCTTC. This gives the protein CASSLGQVEYGYTF. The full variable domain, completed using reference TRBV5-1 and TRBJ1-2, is KAGVTQTPRYLIKTRGQQVTLSCSPISGHRSVSWYQQTPGQGLQFLFEYFSETQRNKGNFPGRFSGRQFSNSRSEMNVSTLELGDSALYLCASSLGQVEYGYTFGSGTRLTVV.

DNA of the CDR3: TGTGCCAGCGGACGGGACAGGGTGGGGGGCTACACCTTC. Translation gives CASGRDRVGGYTF. The J gene is TRBJ1-2, the V gene TRBV12-3 or TRBV12-4; TRBD1 agrees at 9 bases. The CDR3 is 13 amino acids. J gave up 8 bases and V 8 bases, and 9 bases lay outside the gene matches.

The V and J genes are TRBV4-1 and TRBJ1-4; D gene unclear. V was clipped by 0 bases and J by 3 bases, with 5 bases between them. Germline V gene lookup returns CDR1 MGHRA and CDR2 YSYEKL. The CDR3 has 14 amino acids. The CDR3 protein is CASSQDRSNEKLFF. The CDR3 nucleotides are TGCGCCAGCAGCCAAGATAGGTCTAATGAAAAACTGTTTTTT.